These T cell receptor beta chains were read from a single sample in a study of blood T cell repertoires in COVID-19. Only in-frame clones appear in the TCRdb table, and some are missing; sequencing was by immunoSEQ multiplex PCR. The repertoire holds a few hundred thousand clones, with roughly 88% as singletons. The sample taken for sequencing was peripheral blood. The receptors here all came from a woman aged 25 to 39 with active or convalescent COVID-19. Both conserved end residues are part of each CDR3. Each record gives: CDR3 DNA, CDR3 protein, D gene, V gene, CDR3 length, clone size, J gene. D genes are given only for firm matches. Size is stated for part of the rows, as once, few or many counts, or as a class when the clone is expanded.

TGTGCCAGCAGCCCTTCTCGGACAGTCGTAAGGGGCTACACCTTC CASSPSRTVVRGYTF NA TRBV27 15 NA TRBJ1-2
TGCGCCAGCAGCCACCGATTGGGACAGGGAAATGAAAAACTGTTTTTT CASSHRLGQGNEKLFF TRBD1 TRBV4-3 16 NA TRBJ1-4
TGTGCCAGCAGCCCCCAGGAACAGGGTTTACTTCTGGCCAAAAACATTCAGTACTTC CASSPQEQGLLLAKNIQYF NA TRBV3-1/TRBV3-2 19 NA TRBJ2-4
TGTGCCAGCAGCTTCGATAGGACAGACAATTCCTACGAGCAGTACTTC CASSFDRTDNSYEQYF NA TRBV9 16 NA TRBJ2-7
TGTGCCTGGAGTGTTCAGGCAGGAATGAACGAGCAGTACTTC CAWSVQAGMNEQYF NA TRBV30 14 NA TRBJ2-7
TGTGCCAGCAGCCCTAGCTGGAGGGGAACGGGTGAAGCTTTCTTT CASSPSWRGTGEAFF NA TRBV9 15 NA TRBJ1-1
TGTGCCAGTAGTATCCAGGGGCCCCAGCCCCAGCATTTT CASSIQGPQPQHF NA TRBV19 13 NA TRBJ1-5
TGCACCAGCAGCCGGTCTAGGGGTTGCAATTTC CTSSRSRGCNF NA TRBV1 11 NA TRBJ2-7
TGTGCCACCAGCAGGCTAGCGGGGAGCATGTACTCTGGGGCCAACGTCCTGACTTTC CATSRLAGSMYSGANVLTF TRBD2 TRBV15 19 few TRBJ2-6
TGTGCCAGCAGTTTCCTCTACGAGCAGTACTTC CASSFLYEQYF NA TRBV28 11 NA TRBJ2-7
TGTGCCAGCGGGACAATGCGATACGAGCAGTACTTC CASGTMRYEQYF NA TRBV6-5 12 NA TRBJ2-7
TGCGCCAGCAGCCAGATGGGCCCGAACACCGGGGAGCTGTTTTTT CASSQMGPNTGELFF NA TRBV4-1 15 few TRBJ2-2
TGTGCCAGCAGCTTAACAACAGGGGGAGCAGATACGCAGTATTTT CASSLTTGGADTQYF TRBD1 TRBV11-3 15 NA TRBJ2-3
TGTGCCAGCATCTCAGCGGGGGGGTACGAGCAGTACTTC CASISAGGYEQYF TRBD2 TRBV2 13 NA TRBJ2-7
TGTGCCTGGAGTGTCAGGGGTCCTGAAGCTTTCTTT CAWSVRGPEAFF NA TRBV30 12 NA TRBJ1-1
TGCGCCAGCAGCTTGGCCGTCGGGAATCAAGAGACCCAGTACTTC CASSLAVGNQETQYF NA TRBV5-1 15 NA TRBJ2-5
TGCAGCGTTGAACGCAGGCTGGAAGGGACCCAGTACTTC CSVERRLEGTQYF NA TRBV29-1 13 NA TRBJ2-5
TGTGCCACCAGTGATCCTCCACCCAACAGGGGGCGCGTTTATGGCTACACCTTC CATSDPPPNRGRVYGYTF TRBD1 TRBV24-1 18 NA TRBJ1-2
TGTGCCAGCTCACCATATCTTTCAGGGGCAGGGGGCACTGAAGCTTTCTTT CASSPYLSGAGGTEAFF TRBD1 TRBV18 17 NA TRBJ1-1
TGTGCCAGCAGCCAAGAATTGATTCTCACACAGGGGGCGAACACCGGGGAGCTGTTTTTT CASSQELILTQGANTGELFF TRBD1 TRBV3-1/TRBV3-2 20 NA TRBJ2-2
TGTGCCAGCAGTTTGGGGGGGACGGGCTACAATGAGCAGTTCTTC CASSLGGTGYNEQFF TRBD2 TRBV28 15 once TRBJ2-1